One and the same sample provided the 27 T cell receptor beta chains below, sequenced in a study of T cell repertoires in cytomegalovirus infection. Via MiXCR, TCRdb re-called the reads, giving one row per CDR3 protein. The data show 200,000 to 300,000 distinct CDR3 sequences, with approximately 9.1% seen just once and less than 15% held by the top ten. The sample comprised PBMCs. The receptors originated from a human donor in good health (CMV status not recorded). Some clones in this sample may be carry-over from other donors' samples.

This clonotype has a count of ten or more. CDR3 amino acids: CASSLAQDRASYGYTF. CDR3 nucleotides: TGTGCCAGCAGCTTAGCGCAGGACAGGGCCTCCTATGGCTACACCTTC. This chain uses TRBV7-2 with TRBJ1-2; TRBD1 aligns across 8 bases. The germline V gene encodes CDR1 SGHTA and CDR2 FQGNSA. With V trimmed by 0 bases and J by 4 bases, 7 bases remained unmatched. This CDR3 is built from 16 residues.

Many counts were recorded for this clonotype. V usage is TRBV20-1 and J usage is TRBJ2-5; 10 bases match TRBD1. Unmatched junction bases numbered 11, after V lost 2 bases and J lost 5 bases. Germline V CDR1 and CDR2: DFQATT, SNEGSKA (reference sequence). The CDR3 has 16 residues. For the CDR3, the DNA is TGCAGTGCTAGAAATTTCCGGACAGGGGGAACGGAGACCCAGTACTTC. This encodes CSARNFRTGGTETQYF.

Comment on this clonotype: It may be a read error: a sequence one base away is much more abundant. The DNA of the CDR3 is TGTGCCAGCAGCTTAATCCTGGGGGTCGCTGAAGCTTTGTTT. Translation: CASSLILGVAEALF. The rearrangement uses TRBV7-2 and TRBJ1-1; TRBD1 might be the D (5 bases). The CDR3 covers 14 residues. Germline V gene data show CDR1 as SGHTA and CDR2 as FQGNSA.

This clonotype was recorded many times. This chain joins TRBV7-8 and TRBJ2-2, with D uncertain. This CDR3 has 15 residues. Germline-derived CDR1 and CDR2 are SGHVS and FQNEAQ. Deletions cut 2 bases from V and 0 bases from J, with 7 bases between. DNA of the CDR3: TGTGCCAGCAGCTTACTGTCCTCGAACACCGGGGAGCTGTTTTTT. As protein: CASSLLSSNTGELFF.

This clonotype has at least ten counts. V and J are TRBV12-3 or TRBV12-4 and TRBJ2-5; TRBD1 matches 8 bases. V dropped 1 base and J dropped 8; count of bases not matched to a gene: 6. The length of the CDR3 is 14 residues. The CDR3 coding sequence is TGTGCCAGCAGTTTAGACGGGACAGGTATAACCCAGTACTTC. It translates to CASSLDGTGITQYF.

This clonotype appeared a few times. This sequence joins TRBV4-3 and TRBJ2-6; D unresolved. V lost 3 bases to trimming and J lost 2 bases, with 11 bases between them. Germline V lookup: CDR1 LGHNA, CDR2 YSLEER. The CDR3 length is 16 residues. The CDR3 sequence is CASSQELGTGANVLTF. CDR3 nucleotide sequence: TGCGCCAGCAGCCAGGAGTTGGGGACTGGGGCCAACGTCCTGACTTTC.

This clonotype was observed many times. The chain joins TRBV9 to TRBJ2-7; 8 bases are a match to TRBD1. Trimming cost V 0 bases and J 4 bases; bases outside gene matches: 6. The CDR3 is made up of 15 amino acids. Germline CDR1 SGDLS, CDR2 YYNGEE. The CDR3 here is CASSVDPGGLYEQYF. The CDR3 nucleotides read TGTGCCAGCAGCGTAGACCCAGGGGGCTTGTACGAGCAGTACTTC.

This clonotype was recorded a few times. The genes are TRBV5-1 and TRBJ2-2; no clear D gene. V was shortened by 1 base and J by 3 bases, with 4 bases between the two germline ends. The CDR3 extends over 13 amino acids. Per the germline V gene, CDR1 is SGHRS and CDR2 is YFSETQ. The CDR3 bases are TGCGCCAGCAGCTTGTTTGACACCGGGGAGCTGTTTTTT. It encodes CASSLFDTGELFF.

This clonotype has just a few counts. This chain's CDR3 is CASSLRGPDGYTF. CDR3 nucleotides: TGTGCCAGCAGTTTAAGGGGACCCGATGGCTACACCTTC. This chain uses TRBV12-3 or TRBV12-4 with TRBJ1-2; tentative D call: TRBD1 (5 bases). Trimming cost V 2 bases and J 6 bases, with 10 bases left between them. The CDR3 has 13 residues.

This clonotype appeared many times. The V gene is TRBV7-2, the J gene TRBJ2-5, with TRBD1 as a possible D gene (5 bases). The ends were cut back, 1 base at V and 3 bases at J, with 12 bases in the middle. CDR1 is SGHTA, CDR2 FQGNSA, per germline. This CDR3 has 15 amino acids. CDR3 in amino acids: CASSLVFGAEETQYF. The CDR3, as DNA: TGTGCCAGCAGCTTAGTTTTTGGGGCCGAAGAGACCCAGTACTTC.

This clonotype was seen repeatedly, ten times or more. CDR3 nucleotide sequence: TGTGCCATCAGAAAGACGACAGGGAACTACGAGCAGTACTTC. Its protein is CAIRKTTGNYEQYF. The chain has TRBV10-3 and TRBJ2-7, with TRBD1 identical over 7 bases. Germline-derived CDR1 and CDR2 are ENHRY and SYGVKD. The CDR3 consists of 14 residues. The trim removed 6 bases at V and 3 bases at J, leaving 8 bases unmatched.

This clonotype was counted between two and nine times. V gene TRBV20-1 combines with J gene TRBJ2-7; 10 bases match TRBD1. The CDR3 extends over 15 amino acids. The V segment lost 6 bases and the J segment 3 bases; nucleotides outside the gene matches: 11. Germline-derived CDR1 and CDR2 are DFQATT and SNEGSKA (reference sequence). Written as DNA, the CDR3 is TGCAGTGCCCCCTCGCTGGGACAGGGGATCTACGAGCAGTACTTC. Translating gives CSAPSLGQGIYEQYF.

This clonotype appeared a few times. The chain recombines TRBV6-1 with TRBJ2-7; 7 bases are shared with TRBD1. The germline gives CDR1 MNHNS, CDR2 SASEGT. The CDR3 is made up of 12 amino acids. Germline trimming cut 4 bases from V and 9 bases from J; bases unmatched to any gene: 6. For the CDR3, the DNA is TGTGCCAGCAGTGGGACAGGCCAAAGGCAGTACTTC. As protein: CASSGTGQRQYF.

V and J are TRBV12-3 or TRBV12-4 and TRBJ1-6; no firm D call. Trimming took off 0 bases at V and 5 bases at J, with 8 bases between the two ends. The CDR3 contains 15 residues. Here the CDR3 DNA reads TGTGCCAGCAGTTTAGCGCAAGGGAATAATTCACCCCTCCACTTT. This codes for CASSLAQGNNSPLHF.

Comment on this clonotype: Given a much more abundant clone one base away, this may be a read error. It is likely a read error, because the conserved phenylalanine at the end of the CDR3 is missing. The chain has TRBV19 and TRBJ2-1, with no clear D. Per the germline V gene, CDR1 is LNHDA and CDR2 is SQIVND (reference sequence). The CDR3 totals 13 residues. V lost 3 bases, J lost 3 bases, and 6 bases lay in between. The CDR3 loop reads CASSITYYNEQFL. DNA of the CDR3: TGTGCCAGTAGTATCACTTACTACAATGAGCAGTTCTTG.

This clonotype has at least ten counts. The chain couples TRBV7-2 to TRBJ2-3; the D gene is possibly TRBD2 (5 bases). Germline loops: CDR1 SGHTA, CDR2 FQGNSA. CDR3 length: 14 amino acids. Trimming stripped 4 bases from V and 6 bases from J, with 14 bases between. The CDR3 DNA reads TGTGCCAGCAGCTCTTACGGTGAGCGGGATACGCAGTATTTT. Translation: CASSSYGERDTQYF.

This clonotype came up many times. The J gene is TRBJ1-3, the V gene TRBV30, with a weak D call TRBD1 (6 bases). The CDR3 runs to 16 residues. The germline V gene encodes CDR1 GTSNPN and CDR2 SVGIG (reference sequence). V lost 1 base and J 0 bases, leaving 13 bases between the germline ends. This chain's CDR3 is CAWSARQVSSGNTIYF. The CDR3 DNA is TGTGCCTGGAGTGCCCGACAGGTCAGCTCTGGAAACACCATATATTTT.

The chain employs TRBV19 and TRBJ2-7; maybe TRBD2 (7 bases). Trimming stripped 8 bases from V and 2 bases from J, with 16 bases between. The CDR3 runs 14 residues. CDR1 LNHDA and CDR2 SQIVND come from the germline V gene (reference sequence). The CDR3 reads CASSEAGAPYEQYF. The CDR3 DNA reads TGTGCCAGTTCAGAGGCGGGGGCCCCCTACGAGCAGTACTTC. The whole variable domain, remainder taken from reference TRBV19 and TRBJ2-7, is DGGITQSPKYLFRKEGQNVTLSCEQNLNHDAMYWYRQDPGQGLRLIYYSQIVNDFQKGDIAEGYSVSREKKESFPLTVTSAQKNPTAFYLCASSEAGAPYEQYFGPGTRLTVT.

CDR3 protein: CASSLTGSPDTQYF. In DNA form, the CDR3 reads TGTGCCAGCAGTTTAACAGGGTCCCCAGATACGCAGTATTTT. The chain joins TRBV2 to TRBJ2-3; perhaps TRBD1 as D (6 bases). The CDR3 loop spans 14 amino acids. Trimming removed 5 bases at V and 4 bases at J, with 13 bases between. Germline V gene sequence: CDR1 SNHLY, CDR2 FYNNEI.

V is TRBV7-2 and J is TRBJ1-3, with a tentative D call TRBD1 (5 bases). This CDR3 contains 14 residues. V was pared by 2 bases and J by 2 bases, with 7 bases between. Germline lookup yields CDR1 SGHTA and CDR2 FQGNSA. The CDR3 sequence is CASSLWGAGNTIYF. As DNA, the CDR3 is TGTGCCAGCAGCTTATGGGGGGCTGGAAACACCATATATTTT.

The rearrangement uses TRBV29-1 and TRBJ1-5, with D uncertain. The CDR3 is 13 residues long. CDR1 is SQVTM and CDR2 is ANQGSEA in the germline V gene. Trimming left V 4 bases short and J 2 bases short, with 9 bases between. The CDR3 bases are TGCAGCGTTGCACCAGATCGCAATCAGCCCCAGCATTTT. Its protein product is CSVAPDRNQPQHF.

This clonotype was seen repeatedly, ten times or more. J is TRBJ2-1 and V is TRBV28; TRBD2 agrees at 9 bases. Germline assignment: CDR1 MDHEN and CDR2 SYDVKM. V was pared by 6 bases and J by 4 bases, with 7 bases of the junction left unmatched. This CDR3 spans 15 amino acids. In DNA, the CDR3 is TGTGCCAGCAGCGGGGGCGGGGGGGCTTACAATGAGCAGTTCTTC. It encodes CASSGGGGAYNEQFF.

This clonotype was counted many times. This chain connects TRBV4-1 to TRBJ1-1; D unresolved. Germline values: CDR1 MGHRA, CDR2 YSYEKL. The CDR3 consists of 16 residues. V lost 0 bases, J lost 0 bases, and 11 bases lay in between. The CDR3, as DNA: TGCGCCAGCAGCCAAGATTCGGGCCTATTGAACACTGAAGCTTTCTTT. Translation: CASSQDSGLLNTEAFF.

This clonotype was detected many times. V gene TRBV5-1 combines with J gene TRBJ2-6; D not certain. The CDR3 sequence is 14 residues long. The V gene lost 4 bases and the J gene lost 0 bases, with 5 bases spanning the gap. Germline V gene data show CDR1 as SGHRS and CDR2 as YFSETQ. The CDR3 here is CASSISSGANVLTF. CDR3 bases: TGCGCCAGCAGCATTAGCTCTGGGGCCAACGTCCTGACTTTC.

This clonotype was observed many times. CDR3 coding DNA: TGCAGTGCCCTGACCCCCGGCTCCTACAATGAGCAGTTCTTC. Its translation: CSALTPGSYNEQFF. The chain recombines TRBV20-1 with TRBJ2-1, with D hard to call. Trimming cost V 6 bases and J 0 bases, with 12 bases left between them. This CDR3 has 14 amino acids. CDR1 is DFQATT and CDR2 is SNEGSKA in the germline V gene (reference sequence).

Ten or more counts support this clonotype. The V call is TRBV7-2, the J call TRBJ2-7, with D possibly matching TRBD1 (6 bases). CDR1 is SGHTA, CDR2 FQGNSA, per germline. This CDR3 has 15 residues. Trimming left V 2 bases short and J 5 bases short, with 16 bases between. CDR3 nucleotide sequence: TGTGCCAGCAGCTTATATACCACAGGGTCTAACGAGCAGTACTTC. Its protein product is CASSLYTTGSNEQYF.

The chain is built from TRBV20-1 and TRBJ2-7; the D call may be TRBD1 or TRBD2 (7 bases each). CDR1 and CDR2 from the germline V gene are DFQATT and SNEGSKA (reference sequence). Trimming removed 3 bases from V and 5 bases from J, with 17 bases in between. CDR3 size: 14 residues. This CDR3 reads CSARKGGGADEQYF. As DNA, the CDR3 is TGCAGTGCTAGGAAGGGAGGGGGCGCGGACGAGCAGTACTTC.